A single sample is the source of the 18 T cell receptor beta chains below, sequenced in a study of blood T cell repertoires in COVID-19. Clones were read by immunoSEQ multiplex PCR, and TCRdb kept only the in-frame ones, dropping some. This sample has roughly 200,000 clones, with 85% to 90% found just once. Sequences were obtained from PBMCs or T cells enriched from blood (not recorded which). Receptor source: a man aged 30-40 years who had recovered from COVID-19.

The genes are TRBV2 and TRBJ1-6; 9 bases map to TRBD1. Trimming cost V 0 bases and J 2 bases; bases outside gene matches: 11. This CDR3 comprises 20 residues. The V gene's germline CDR1 is SNHLY and CDR2 FYNNEI. The DNA of the CDR3 is TGTGCCAGCAGTGAAGCGTTTTCTGGACAGGGGAGTCCCTATAATTCACCCCTCCACTTT. The encoded protein is CASSEAFSGQGSPYNSPLHF.

This clone showed up just once. The chain is built from TRBV19 and TRBJ2-5; D is perhaps TRBD2 (6 bases). V was pared by 1 base and J by 4 bases, with 13 bases between. Germline loops: CDR1 LNHDA, CDR2 SQIVND (reference sequence). The CDR3 totals 15 residues. The CDR3 is CASSIGAGRIETQYF. CDR3 nucleotide sequence: TGTGCCAGTAGTATAGGGGCGGGGCGGATAGAGACCCAGTACTTC.

The chain employs TRBV30 and TRBJ2-5, with D perhaps TRBD1 (6 bases). The CDR3 sequence is 13 residues long. V was trimmed by 4 bases and J by 0 bases, leaving 9 bases between them. Germline CDR1 GTSNPN, CDR2 SVGIG (reference sequence). The CDR3 nucleotides are TGTGCCTGGACAGGGGATTACCAAGAGACCCAGTACTTC. This translates into CAWTGDYQETQYF.

The chain is built from TRBV5-5 and TRBJ2-1; possible D gene TRBD2, 5 bases. There are 13 residues in the CDR3. Trimming removed 0 bases from V and 10 bases from J, with 11 bases in between. Germline CDR1 reads SGHKS; CDR2 reads YYEKEE (reference sequence). The CDR3 region is CASSLVGALEQFF. For the CDR3, the DNA is TGTGCCAGCAGCTTGGTGGGAGCCCTAGAGCAGTTCTTC. Full variable domain (missing parts from reference TRBV5-5 and TRBJ2-1): DAGVTQSPTHLIKTRGQQVTLRCSPISGHKSVSWYQQVLGQGPQFIFQYYEKEERGRGNFPDRFSARQFPNYSSELNVNALLLGDSALYLCASSLVGALEQFFGPGTRLTVL.

J is TRBJ2-5 and V is TRBV24-1; 13 bases fit TRBD2. Trimming took 2 bases from V and 2 from J; bases not matched to a gene: 4. The CDR3 length is 17 residues. Germline lookup yields CDR1 KGHDR and CDR2 SFDVKD. The CDR3 sequence: CATSDSRTSGRQETQYF. DNA of the CDR3: TGTGCCACCAGTGATTCACGGACTAGCGGGAGACAAGAGACCCAGTACTTC.

J is TRBJ2-5 and V is TRBV19; a possible D gene is TRBD1 (6 bases). The V and J ends lost 8 bases and 5 bases respectively, with 30 bases between them. Looked up from germline, CDR1 is LNHDA and CDR2 is SQIVND (reference sequence). This CDR3 region has 18 residues. CDR3 region: CASSLGTHPRYAAETQYF. CDR3 nucleotides: TGTGCCAGTTCCCTCGGGACACACCCTCGATATGCGGCGGAGACCCAGTACTTC.

This chain uses TRBV19 with TRBJ2-4; TRBD1 agrees at 8 bases. In germline, CDR1 is LNHDA, CDR2 SQIVND (reference sequence). CDR3 length equals 16 residues. V lost 3 bases and J lost 4; bases outside the gene matches: 8. Here the CDR3 reads CASSITRGREKNIQYF. The CDR3 DNA sequence: TGTGCCAGTAGTATTACCAGGGGGCGAGAGAAAAACATTCAGTACTTC. The full variable domain, in which reference TRBV19 and TRBJ2-4 provide the parts outside the CDR3, is DGGITQSPKYLFRKEGQNVTLSCEQNLNHDAMYWYRQDPGQGLRLIYYSQIVNDFQKGDIAEGYSVSREKKESFPLTVTSAQKNPTAFYLCASSITRGREKNIQYFGAGTRLSVL.

In this sample, this clone turned up once. The V and J genes are TRBV6-2 or TRBV6-3 and TRBJ2-2; 9 bases align to TRBD2. With V trimmed by 3 bases and J by 5 bases, 7 bases remained unmatched. The CDR3 loop spans 16 amino acids. Germline V gene sequence: CDR1 MNHEY, CDR2 SVGEGT. DNA of the CDR3: TGTGCCAGCAGTTATTCCGGGACTAGCACGACCGGGGAGCTGTTTTTT. Translated: CASSYSGTSTTGELFF.

The chain joins TRBV10-3 to TRBJ2-1; 9 bases agree with TRBD2. V gave up 6 bases and J gave up 1 base; unmatched junction bases: 4. This CDR3 comprises 15 residues. Germline V gene sequence: CDR1 ENHRY, CDR2 SYGVKD. CDR3 sequence reads: CAISPTSGSYNEQFF. CDR3 DNA sequence: TGTGCCATCAGCCCGACTAGCGGATCCTACAATGAGCAGTTCTTC.

The rearrangement uses TRBV2 and TRBJ1-2, with D perhaps TRBD1 (6 bases). The germline V gene encodes CDR1 SNHLY and CDR2 FYNNEI. CDR3 length: 16 amino acids. The ends were cut back, 3 bases at V and 2 bases at J, with 16 bases in the middle. In DNA, the CDR3 is TGTGCCAGCAGTGAGGGCAGGGGAAGGTCCAACTATGGCTACACCTTC. Residues: CASSEGRGRSNYGYTF.

This clone has only a few counts. The V and J genes are TRBV14 and TRBJ1-1, with D possibly TRBD1 on 6 matching bases. The CDR3 is made up of 16 amino acids. Germline V gene sequence: CDR1 SGHDN, CDR2 FVKESK. V lost 4 bases to trimming and J lost 0 bases, with 15 bases between them. The CDR3 DNA follows: TGTGCCAGCAGCCGGAGTGCGGGGGACATGAACACTGAAGCTTTCTTT. Its translation: CASSRSAGDMNTEAFF.

The chain uses TRBV5-4 and TRBJ2-2; 11 bases fit TRBD1. V trimming: 3 bases; J trimming: 4 bases; junction bases outside the gene matches: 2. This CDR3 is built from 15 residues. Germline V CDR1 and CDR2: SGHNT, YYREEE (reference sequence). The CDR3 DNA reads TGTGCCAGCAGCTGGGGGACAGGGGGCACCGGGGAGCTGTTTTTT. This sequence encodes CASSWGTGGTGELFF.

CDR3 sequence (DNA): TGTGCCAGCATTAACAGGGGCCACGAGCAGTACTTC. Its protein is CASINRGHEQYF. The chain combines TRBV28 with TRBJ2-7; TRBD1 matches 7 bases. Germline V gives CDR1 MDHEN, CDR2 SYDVKM. Germline trimming cut 7 bases from V and 5 bases from J; bases unmatched to any gene: 5. The CDR3 runs 12 residues.

This chain's CDR3 is CASSYWTHETQYEQYF. The CDR3 DNA reads as TGTGCCAGCAGTTACTGGACTCACGAAACCCAGTACGAGCAGTACTTC. The rearrangement joins TRBV6-5 to TRBJ2-7, with D maybe TRBD2 (5 bases). This CDR3 comprises 16 residues. V was cut by 1 base and J by 4 bases, with 17 bases left in between. Germline V gene lookup returns CDR1 MNHEY and CDR2 SVGAGI.

This clone was counted a single time. The chain has TRBV20-1 and TRBJ1-2; D possibly corresponds to TRBD1 (6 bases). Trimming shortened V by 0 bases and J by 7 bases, and 6 bases separated the two germline ends. Germline loops: CDR1 DFQATT, CDR2 SNEGSKA (reference sequence). The length of the CDR3 is 11 residues. In DNA form, the CDR3 reads TGCAGTGCTAGAGACAGGGGTGGCTACACCTTC. Protein product: CSARDRGGYTF.

The chain links TRBV5-4 to TRBJ2-7; 7 bases align to TRBD2. There are 14 residues in the CDR3. Trimming took 4 bases from V and 7 from J; bases not matched to a gene: 11. Germline CDR1 SGHNT, CDR2 YYREEE (reference sequence). DNA of the CDR3: TGTGCCAGCAGCCCCGCGGGGAGGGAGGGTGAGCAGTACTTC. This sequence encodes CASSPAGREGEQYF.

The gene calls are TRBV6-2 or TRBV6-3 and TRBJ1-1; TRBD1 is a possible D gene (5 bases). CDR3 length: 15 residues. CDR1 is MNHEY, CDR2 SVGEGT, per germline. V was cut by 0 bases and J by 5 bases, with 13 bases left in between. CDR3 in DNA: TGTGCCAGCAGTTACTCATCCAGGGAAGGAACTGAAGCTTTCTTT. Encoded protein: CASSYSSREGTEAFF.

V gene TRBV2 combines with J gene TRBJ2-3; weak D call: TRBD2 (6 bases). V was trimmed by 7 bases and J by 3 bases, leaving 11 bases between them. The CDR3 has 13 amino acids. The V gene's germline CDR1 is SNHLY and CDR2 FYNNEI. The DNA of the CDR3 is TGTGCCAGCATGGGGAGGTGGACAGATACGCAGTATTTT. Its protein is CASMGRWTDTQYF. Full variable domain (rest looked up from reference TRBV2 and TRBJ2-3): EPEVTQTPSHQVTQMGQEVILRCVPISNHLYFYWYRQILGQKVEFLVSFYNNEISEKSEIFDDQFSVERPDGSNFTLKIRSTKLEDSAMYFCASMGRWTDTQYFGPGTRLTVL.